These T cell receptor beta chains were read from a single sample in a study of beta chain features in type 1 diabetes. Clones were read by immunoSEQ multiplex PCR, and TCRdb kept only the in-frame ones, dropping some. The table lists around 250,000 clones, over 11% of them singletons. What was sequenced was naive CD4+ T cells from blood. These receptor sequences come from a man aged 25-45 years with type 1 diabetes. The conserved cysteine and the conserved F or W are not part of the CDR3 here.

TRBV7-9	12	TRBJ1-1	ASSPGTGDTEAF
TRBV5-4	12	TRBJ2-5	ASNPGGGLETQY
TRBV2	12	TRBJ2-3	ASRLAGVGDTQY
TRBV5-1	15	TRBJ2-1	ASSPGTSGRHYNEQF
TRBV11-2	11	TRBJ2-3	ASSSRPLDTQY
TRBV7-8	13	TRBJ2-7	ASSQGLDTAYEQY
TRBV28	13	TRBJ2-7	ASSLSASGGPREY
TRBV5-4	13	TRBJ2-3	ASSLAGGATDTQY
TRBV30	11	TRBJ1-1	AWSRTGNTEAF
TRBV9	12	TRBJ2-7	ASSVFSPFYQQY
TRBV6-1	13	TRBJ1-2	ASGDRERFNYGYT
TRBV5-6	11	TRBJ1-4	ASSYRRNEKLF
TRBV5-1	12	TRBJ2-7	ASSAGQRGNEQY
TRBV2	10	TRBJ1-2	ASSEVGDGYT
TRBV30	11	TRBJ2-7	ASTPRASYEQY
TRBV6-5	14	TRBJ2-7	ASSSQIRGAPAEQY
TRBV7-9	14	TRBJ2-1	ASSLGVGRVYNEQF
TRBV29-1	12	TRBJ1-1	SVDRTGGGTEAF
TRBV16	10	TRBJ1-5	ASSQTRDSLH
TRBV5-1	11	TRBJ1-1	ASSLGEDTEAF
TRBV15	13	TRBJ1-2	ATSIPPPGLYGYT
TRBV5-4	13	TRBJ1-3	ASSLDGSSGNTIY
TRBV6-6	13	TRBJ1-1	ASSYSRGGGTEAF
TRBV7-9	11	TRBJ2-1	ASSLSDGVEQF
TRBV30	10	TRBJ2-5	AWSVQGETQY
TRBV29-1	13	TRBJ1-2	SVGLGNRPNYGYT
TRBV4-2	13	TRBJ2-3	ASSQGEGRGDTQY
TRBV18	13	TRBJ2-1	ASSPDREPYNEQF
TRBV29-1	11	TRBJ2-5	TTDTGNGETQY
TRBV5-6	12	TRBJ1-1	ASSLGRGRAEAF
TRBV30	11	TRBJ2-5	AWGTGGGETQY
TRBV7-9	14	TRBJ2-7	ASSPGLAGDSYEQY
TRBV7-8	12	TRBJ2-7	ASSSTTGESEQY